This note documents a single TCR beta chain sequence. The antigen remains undetermined. These data come from a study of a mutant IDH1 vaccine in newly diagnosed glioma. For the study at large: Patients, over weeks 1, 3, 5, 7, 11, 15, 19 and 23, received a total of eight vaccinations. Earlier treatment was radiotherapy, temozolomide, or both, with most getting both.

As for time point: week 11, during vaccination. Each dose delivered 300 ug of mutant IDH1 20-mer peptide subcutaneously with imiquimod. Some clones are missing from TCRdb's copy, which holds only in-frame ones; the method was immunoSEQ multiplex PCR. The sample lists around 100,000 clones, almost 90% seen once, with around 0.6% in the top ten. The CDR3 totals 12 residues. V was pared by 0 bases and J by 6 bases, with 4 bases between. CDR1 and CDR2 (germline): SGHRS, YFSETQ. V and J are TRBV5-1 and TRBJ2-4; unclear D gene. Specimen: PBMCs, collected from a glioma patient whose treatment included an IDH1 peptide vaccine. This clonotype originated in a woman aged 45-65 years with glioma. In DNA, the CDR3 is TGCGCCAGCAGCTTGGACGGAAACATTCAGTACTTC. Its translation: CASSLDGNIQYF.